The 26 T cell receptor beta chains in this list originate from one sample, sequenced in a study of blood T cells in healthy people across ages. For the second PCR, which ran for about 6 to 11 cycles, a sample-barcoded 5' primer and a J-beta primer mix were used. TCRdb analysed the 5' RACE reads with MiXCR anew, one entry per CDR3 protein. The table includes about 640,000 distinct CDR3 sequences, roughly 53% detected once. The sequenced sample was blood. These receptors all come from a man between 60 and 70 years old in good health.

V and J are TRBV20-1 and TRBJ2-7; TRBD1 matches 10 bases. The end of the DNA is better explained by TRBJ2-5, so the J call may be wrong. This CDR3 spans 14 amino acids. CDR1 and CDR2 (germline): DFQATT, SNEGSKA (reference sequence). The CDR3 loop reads CSARRQGAGETQYF. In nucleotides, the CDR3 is TGCAGTGCTAGACGACAGGGGGCAGGGGAGACCCAGTACTTC.

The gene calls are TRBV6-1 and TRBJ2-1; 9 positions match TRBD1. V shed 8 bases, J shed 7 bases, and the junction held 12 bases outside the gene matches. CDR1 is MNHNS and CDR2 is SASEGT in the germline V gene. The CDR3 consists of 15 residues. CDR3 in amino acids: CASVTGTGRFNEQFF. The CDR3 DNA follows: TGTGCCAGCGTCACCGGGACAGGGCGTTTTAATGAGCAGTTCTTC.

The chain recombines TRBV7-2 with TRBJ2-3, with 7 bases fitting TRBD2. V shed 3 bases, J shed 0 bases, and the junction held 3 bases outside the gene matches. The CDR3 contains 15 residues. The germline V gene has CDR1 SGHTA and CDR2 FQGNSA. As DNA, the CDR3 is TGTGCCAGCAGCTTTAGCGGGTCGAGCACAGATACGCAGTATTTT. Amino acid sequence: CASSFSGSSTDTQYF.

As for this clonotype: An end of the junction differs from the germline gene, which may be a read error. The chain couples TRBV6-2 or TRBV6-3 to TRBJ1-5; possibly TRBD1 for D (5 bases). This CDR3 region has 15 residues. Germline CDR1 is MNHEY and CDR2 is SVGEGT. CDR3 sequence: CASSFGGRGNQPQHF. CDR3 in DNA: TGTGCCAGTAGTTTCGGGGGTCGAGGCAATCAGCCCCAGCATTTT.

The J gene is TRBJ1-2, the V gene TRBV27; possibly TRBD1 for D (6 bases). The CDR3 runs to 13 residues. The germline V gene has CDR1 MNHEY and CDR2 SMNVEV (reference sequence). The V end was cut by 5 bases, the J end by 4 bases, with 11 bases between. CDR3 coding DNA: TGTGCCAGCAGTGTGGGACAATTCTATGGCTACACCTTC. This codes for CASSVGQFYGYTF.

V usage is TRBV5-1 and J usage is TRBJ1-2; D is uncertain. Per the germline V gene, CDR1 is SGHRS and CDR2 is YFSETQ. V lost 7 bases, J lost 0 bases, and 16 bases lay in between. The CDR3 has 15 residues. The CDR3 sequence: CASSPGGGTNYGYTF. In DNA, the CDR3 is TGCGCCAGCTCCCCCGGAGGAGGGACTAACTATGGCTACACCTTC.

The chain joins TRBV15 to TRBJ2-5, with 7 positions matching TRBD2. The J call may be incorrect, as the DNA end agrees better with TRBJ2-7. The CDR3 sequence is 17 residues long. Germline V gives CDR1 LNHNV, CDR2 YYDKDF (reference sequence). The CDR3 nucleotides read TGTGCCACCAGCAGAGATTTTGGGGGAGGGCCTTTATACGAGCAGTACTTC. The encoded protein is CATSRDFGGGPLYEQYF.

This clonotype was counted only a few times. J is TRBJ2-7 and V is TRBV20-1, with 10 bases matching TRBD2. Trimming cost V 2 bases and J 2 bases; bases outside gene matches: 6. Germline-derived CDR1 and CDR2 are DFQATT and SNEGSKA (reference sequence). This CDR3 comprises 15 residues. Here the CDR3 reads CSARRTSGTTYEQYF. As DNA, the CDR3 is TGCAGTGCTAGACGTACTAGCGGGACTACCTACGAGCAGTACTTC.

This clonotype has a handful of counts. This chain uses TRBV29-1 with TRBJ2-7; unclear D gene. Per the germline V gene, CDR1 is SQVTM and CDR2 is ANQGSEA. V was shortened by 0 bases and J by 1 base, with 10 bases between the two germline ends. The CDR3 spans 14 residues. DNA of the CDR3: TGCAGCGTTGAAGACAGGCTTGGGTCCTACGAGCAGTACTTC. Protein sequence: CSVEDRLGSYEQYF.

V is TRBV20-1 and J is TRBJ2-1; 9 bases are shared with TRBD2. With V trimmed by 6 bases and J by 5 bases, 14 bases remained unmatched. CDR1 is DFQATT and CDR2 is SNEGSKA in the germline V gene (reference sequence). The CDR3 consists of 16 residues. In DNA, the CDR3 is TGCAGTGCCCTCTCCGGCGGGGGGGCCCGTGACAATGAGCAGTTCTTC. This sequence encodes CSALSGGGARDNEQFF.

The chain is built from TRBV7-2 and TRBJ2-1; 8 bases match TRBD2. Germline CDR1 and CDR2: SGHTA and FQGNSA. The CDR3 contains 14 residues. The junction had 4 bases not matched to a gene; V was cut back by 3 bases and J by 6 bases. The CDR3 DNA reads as TGTGCCAGCAGCTTGAGCGGGGGTTGCAATGAGCAGTTCTTC. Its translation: CASSLSGGCNEQFF. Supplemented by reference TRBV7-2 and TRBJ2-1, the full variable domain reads GAGVSQSPSNKVTEKGKDVELRCDPISGHTALYWYRQSLGQGLEFLIYFQGNSAPDKSGLPSDRFSAERTGGSVSTLTIQRTQQEDSAVYLCASSLSGGCNEQFFGPGTRLTVL.

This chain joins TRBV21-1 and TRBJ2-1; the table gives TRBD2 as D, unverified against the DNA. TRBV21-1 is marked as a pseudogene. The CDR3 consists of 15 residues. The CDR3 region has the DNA TGTGCCAGCAGCAAAATGCGCCTAGCGGACAATGAGCAGTTCTTC. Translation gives CASSKMRLADNEQFF.

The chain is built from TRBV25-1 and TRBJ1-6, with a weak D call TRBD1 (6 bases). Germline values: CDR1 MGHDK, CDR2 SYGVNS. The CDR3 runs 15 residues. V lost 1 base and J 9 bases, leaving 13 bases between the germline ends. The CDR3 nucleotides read TGTGCCAGCAGTGAATTGGGGGGGCCCTCTTCACCCCTCCACTTT. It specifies CASSELGGPSSPLHF.

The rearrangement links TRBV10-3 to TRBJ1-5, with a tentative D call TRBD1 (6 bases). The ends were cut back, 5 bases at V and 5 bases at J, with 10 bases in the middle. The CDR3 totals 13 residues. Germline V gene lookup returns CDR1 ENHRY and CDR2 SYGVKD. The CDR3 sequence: CAISRQVDQPQHF. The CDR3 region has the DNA TGTGCCATCAGTCGACAGGTTGATCAGCCCCAGCATTTT.

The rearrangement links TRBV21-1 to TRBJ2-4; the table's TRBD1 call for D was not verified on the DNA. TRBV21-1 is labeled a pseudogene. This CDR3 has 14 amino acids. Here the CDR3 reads CASSNRDRSTIQYF. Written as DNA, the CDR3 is TGTGCCAGCAGCAACCGGGACAGGAGTACCATTCAGTACTTC.

The CDR3: CASSSAGGRNQPQHF. The CDR3 bases are TGTGCCAGCAGTTCTGCAGGAGGCAGAAATCAGCCCCAGCATTTT. This sequence joins TRBV28 and TRBJ1-5; D call uncertain. CDR1 MDHEN and CDR2 SYDVKM come from the germline V gene. The CDR3 is 15 residues long. V gave up 4 bases and J gave up 4 bases, with 14 bases separating them. Combining the CDR3 with reference TRBV28 and TRBJ1-5 gives the whole variable domain DVKVTQSSRYLVKRTGEKVFLECVQDMDHENMFWYRQDPGLGLRLIYFSYDVKMKEKGDIPEGYSVSREKKERFSLILESASTNQTSMYLCASSSAGGRNQPQHFGDGTRLSIL.

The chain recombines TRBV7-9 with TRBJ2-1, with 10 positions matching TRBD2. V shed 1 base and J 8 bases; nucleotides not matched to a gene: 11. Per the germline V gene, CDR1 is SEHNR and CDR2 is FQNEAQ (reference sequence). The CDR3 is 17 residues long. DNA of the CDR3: TGTGCCAGCAGCTTAGTAGGACTAGCGGTGGGCCGGGATGAGCAGTTCTTC. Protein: CASSLVGLAVGRDEQFF.

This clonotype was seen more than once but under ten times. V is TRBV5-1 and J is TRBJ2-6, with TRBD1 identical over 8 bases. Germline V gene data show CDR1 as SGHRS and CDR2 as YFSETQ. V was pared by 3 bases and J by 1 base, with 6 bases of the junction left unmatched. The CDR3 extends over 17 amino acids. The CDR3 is CASSSGQGDSGANVLTF. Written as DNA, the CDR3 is TGCGCCAGCAGCTCAGGACAGGGTGATTCTGGGGCCAACGTCCTGACTTTC.

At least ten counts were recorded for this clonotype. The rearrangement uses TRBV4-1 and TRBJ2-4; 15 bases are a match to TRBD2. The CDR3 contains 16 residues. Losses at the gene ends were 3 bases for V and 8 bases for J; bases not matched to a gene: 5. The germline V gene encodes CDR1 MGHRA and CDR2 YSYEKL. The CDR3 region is CASSQWTSGRGDIQYF. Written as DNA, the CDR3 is TGCGCCAGCAGCCAGTGGACTAGCGGGAGGGGGGACATTCAGTACTTC.

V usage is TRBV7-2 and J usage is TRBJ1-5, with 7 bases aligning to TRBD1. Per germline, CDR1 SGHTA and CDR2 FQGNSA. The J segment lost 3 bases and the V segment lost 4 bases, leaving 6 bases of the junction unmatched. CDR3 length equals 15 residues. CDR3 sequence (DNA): TGTGCCAGCAGCTCTCGAAGGGGGCTCAATCAGCCCCAGCATTTT. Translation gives CASSSRRGLNQPQHF.

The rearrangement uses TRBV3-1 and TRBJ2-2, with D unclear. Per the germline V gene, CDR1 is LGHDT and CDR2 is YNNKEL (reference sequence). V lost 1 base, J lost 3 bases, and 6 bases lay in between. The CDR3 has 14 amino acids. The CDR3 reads CASSQGADTGELFF. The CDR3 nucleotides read TGTGCCAGCAGCCAAGGCGCGGACACCGGGGAGCTGTTTTTT.

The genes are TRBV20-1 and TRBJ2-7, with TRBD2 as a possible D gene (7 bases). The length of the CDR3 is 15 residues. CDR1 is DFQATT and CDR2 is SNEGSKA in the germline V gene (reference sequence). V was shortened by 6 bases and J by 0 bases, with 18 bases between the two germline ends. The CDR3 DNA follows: TGCAGTGCCCCCCCTCTGGCGGGGGCCTCCTACGAGCAGTACTTC. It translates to CSAPPLAGASYEQYF.

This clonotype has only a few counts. CDR3 amino acids: CASSSDMYPDTQYF. The CDR3 coding sequence is TGTGCCAGCAGCTCCGACATGTACCCAGATACGCAGTATTTT. V usage is TRBV9 and J usage is TRBJ2-3; no firm D call. The V end was cut by 4 bases, the J end by 4 bases, with 13 bases between. Germline-derived CDR1 and CDR2 are SGDLS and YYNGEE. The CDR3 extends over 14 amino acids.

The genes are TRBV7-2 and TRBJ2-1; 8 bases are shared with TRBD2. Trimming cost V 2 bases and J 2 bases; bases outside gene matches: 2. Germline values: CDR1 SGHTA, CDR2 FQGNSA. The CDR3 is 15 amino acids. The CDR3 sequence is CASSLTRGAYNEQFF. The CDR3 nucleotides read TGTGCCAGCAGCTTAACGCGGGGGGCCTACAATGAGCAGTTCTTC.

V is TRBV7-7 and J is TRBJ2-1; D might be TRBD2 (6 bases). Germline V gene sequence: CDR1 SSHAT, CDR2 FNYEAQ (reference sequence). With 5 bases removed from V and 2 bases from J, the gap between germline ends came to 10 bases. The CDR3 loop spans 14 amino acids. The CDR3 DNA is TGTGCCAGCAGCCCCGGGGGAACCTACAATGAGCAGTTCTTC. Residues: CASSPGGTYNEQFF.

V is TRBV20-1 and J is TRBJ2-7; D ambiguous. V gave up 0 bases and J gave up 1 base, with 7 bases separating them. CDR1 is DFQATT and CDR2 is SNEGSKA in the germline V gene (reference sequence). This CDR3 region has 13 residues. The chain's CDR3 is CSARDATSYEQYF. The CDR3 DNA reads TGCAGTGCTAGAGACGCGACTTCCTACGAGCAGTACTTC.